This TCR beta chain was sequenced for a study of T-cell reconstitution after alpha-beta-depleted transplantation in children. J was trimmed by 4 bases and V by 0 bases; bases with no gene match: 2. Germline lookup yields CDR1 DFQATT and CDR2 SNEGSKA (reference sequence). The CDR3 contains 13 residues. Ten or more counts support this clonotype. Unique molecular identifiers were built into the TCRbeta library. TCRdb fed the PCR reads into MiXCR, producing one record per CDR3 protein. The sample records some 530,000 distinct CDR3 sequences, around 12% being singletons. This chain uses TRBV20-1 with TRBJ2-7, with TRBD2 matching 8 bases. The sequence came from a human donor who donated a stem cell graft to a child with combined immunodeficiency. Source: PBMCs from the stem cell graft donor, taken from the stem cell graft. The CDR3 DNA reads TGCAGTGCTAGAGAGGGACTAGTGTACGAGCAGTACTTC. Residues: CSAREGLVYEQYF.